Listed below are T cell receptor beta chains from one sample, sequenced in a study of cytomegalovirus exposure and HLA in healthy donors. Assay: immunoSEQ multiplex PCR; the TCRdb copy retains only in-frame clones and omits some. This sample yields around 150,000 clones, of which 76% are seen a single time; under 2% belongs to the top ten. The sample consisted of PBMCs. These receptor sequences come from a woman in her 40s in good health and CMV-seronegative. Both conserved end residues are part of each CDR3. The D gene is left open where the match is weak. The listing skips clone size in some rows; elsewhere it reads once, few, many or a size class.

CDR3aa: CASSEAANSPLHF; CDR3nt: TGCGCCAGCAGTGAGGCGGCAAATTCACCCCTCCACTTT; d_gene: -; j_gene: TRBJ1-6; v_gene: TRBV10-2; abundance: -
CDR3aa: CASSVGPGPYSGNTIYF; CDR3nt: TGTGCCAGCAGCGTAGGGCCAGGGCCCTACTCTGGAAACACCATATATTTT; d_gene: -; j_gene: TRBJ1-3; v_gene: TRBV9; abundance: -
CDR3aa: CASSLGPVYEQYF; CDR3nt: TGTGCCAGCAGCTTAGGCCCGGTCTACGAGCAGTACTTC; d_gene: -; j_gene: TRBJ2-7; v_gene: TRBV11-3; abundance: -
CDR3aa: CASRYLKGRAFF; CDR3nt: TGTGCCAGCAGGTACTTGAAGGGGCGAGCTTTCTTT; d_gene: -; j_gene: TRBJ1-1; v_gene: TRBV6-5; abundance: few
CDR3aa: CASSQAQGARGGGYTF; CDR3nt: TGCGCCAGCAGCCAAGCACAGGGGGCCAGAGGGGGTGGCTACACCTTC; d_gene: TRBD1; j_gene: TRBJ1-2; v_gene: TRBV4-1; abundance: -
CDR3aa: CASGLVRARVSWGYTF; CDR3nt: TGTGCTAGTGGTTTGGTACGCGCCAGGGTATCGTGGGGCTACACCTTC; d_gene: -; j_gene: TRBJ1-2; v_gene: TRBV12-5; abundance: -
CDR3aa: CSVVGQQETQYF; CDR3nt: TGCAGCGTCGTCGGACAGCAAGAGACCCAGTACTTC; d_gene: -; j_gene: TRBJ2-5; v_gene: TRBV29-1; abundance: few
CDR3aa: CASSLGYAGVDTEAFF; CDR3nt: TGCGCCAGCAGCTTGGGTTACGCAGGCGTCGACACTGAAGCTTTCTTT; d_gene: -; j_gene: TRBJ1-1; v_gene: TRBV5-1; abundance: few
CDR3aa: CAHKLGVEREQYF; CDR3nt: TGTGCCCACAAGTTAGGGGTGGAAAGAGAGCAGTACTTC; d_gene: -; j_gene: TRBJ2-7; v_gene: TRBV30; abundance: -
CDR3aa: CASSESREGLYGYTF; CDR3nt: TGTGCCAGCAGCGAATCGAGAGAGGGCCTCTATGGCTACACCTTC; d_gene: -; j_gene: TRBJ1-2; v_gene: TRBV9; abundance: -
CDR3aa: CASSSGQGVGEETQYF; CDR3nt: TGTGCCAGCAGTTCGGGACAGGGGGTAGGAGAGGAGACCCAGTACTTC; d_gene: TRBD1; j_gene: TRBJ2-5; v_gene: TRBV6-5; abundance: -
CDR3aa: CASSQDGEGVYEQYF; CDR3nt: TGCGCCAGCAGCCAAGATGGAGAGGGGGTCTACGAGCAGTACTTC; d_gene: -; j_gene: TRBJ2-7; v_gene: TRBV4-1; abundance: -
CDR3aa: CAWSRQVNEKLFF; CDR3nt: TGTGCCTGGAGTCGACAGGTTAATGAAAAACTGTTTTTT; d_gene: -; j_gene: TRBJ1-4; v_gene: TRBV30; abundance: few
CDR3aa: CAWSSSTSGGGTDTQYF; CDR3nt: TGTGCCTGGAGTTCTTCGACTAGCGGGGGTGGCACAGATACGCAGTATTTT; d_gene: TRBD2; j_gene: TRBJ2-3; v_gene: TRBV30; abundance: few
CDR3aa: CASSQEGAGGLTEAFF; CDR3nt: TGCGCCAGCAGCCAAGAGGGGGCAGGGGGGCTCACTGAAGCTTTCTTT; d_gene: TRBD1; j_gene: TRBJ1-1; v_gene: TRBV4-1; abundance: few
CDR3aa: CASSFRANTGELFF; CDR3nt: TGTGCCAGCAGTTTTCGGGCGAACACCGGGGAGCTGTTTTTT; d_gene: -; j_gene: TRBJ2-2; v_gene: TRBV27; abundance: -
CDR3aa: CASSFGTSGYEQYF; CDR3nt: TGTGCCAGCAGCTTCGGGACTAGCGGATACGAGCAGTACTTC; d_gene: TRBD2; j_gene: TRBJ2-7; v_gene: TRBV5-5; abundance: -
CDR3aa: CASRRSDRGLLYSYNEQFF; CDR3nt: TGTGCCAGCAGGCGCTCCGACAGGGGACTTCTCTACTCCTACAATGAGCAGTTCTTC; d_gene: TRBD1; j_gene: TRBJ2-1; v_gene: TRBV27; abundance: few
CDR3aa: CASSSEAGPEAFF; CDR3nt: TGTGCCAGCAGCTCCGAAGCGGGGCCTGAAGCTTTCTTT; d_gene: -; j_gene: TRBJ1-1; v_gene: TRBV11-2; abundance: -
CDR3aa: CASSHRGLKGDTQYF; CDR3nt: TGTGCCAGCAGCCACAGAGGGTTAAAGGGAGATACGCAGTATTTT; d_gene: -; j_gene: TRBJ2-3; v_gene: TRBV11-2; abundance: -
CDR3aa: CASSITGTNDEQFF; CDR3nt: TGTGCCAGCAGCATTACCGGGACTAACGATGAGCAGTTCTTC; d_gene: TRBD2; j_gene: TRBJ2-1; v_gene: TRBV11-3; abundance: -
CDR3aa: CASSFLAGTFYEQYF; CDR3nt: TGCGCCAGCAGCTTTCTCGCCGGGACTTTCTACGAGCAGTACTTC; d_gene: -; j_gene: TRBJ2-7; v_gene: TRBV5-1; abundance: -
CDR3aa: CASSFPKGPPDTEAFF; CDR3nt: TGTGCCAGCAGCTTTCCGAAGGGGCCGCCGGACACTGAAGCTTTCTTT; d_gene: -; j_gene: TRBJ1-1; v_gene: TRBV7-9; abundance: few
CDR3aa: CASSGLGQGDLEKLFF; CDR3nt: TGTGCCAGCAGTGGACTCGGACAGGGGGACCTGGAAAAACTGTTTTTT; d_gene: TRBD1; j_gene: TRBJ1-4; v_gene: TRBV28; abundance: -
CDR3aa: CASSPAGDNSPLHF; CDR3nt: TGTGCCAGCAGTCCCGCAGGGGATAATTCACCCCTCCACTTT; d_gene: -; j_gene: TRBJ1-6; v_gene: TRBV2; abundance: few
CDR3aa: CASNKGEWPGNTIYF; CDR3nt: TGTGCCAGCAACAAGGGGGAGTGGCCTGGAAACACCATATATTTT; d_gene: -; j_gene: TRBJ1-3; v_gene: TRBV2; abundance: -
CDR3aa: CASSEGTAYEQYF; CDR3nt: TGTGCCAGCAGTGAGGGGACAGCCTACGAGCAGTACTTC; d_gene: TRBD1; j_gene: TRBJ2-7; v_gene: TRBV2; abundance: -
CDR3aa: CASSSGLAGGRTDTQYF; CDR3nt: TGTGCCAGCAGTTCCGGACTAGCCGGGGGGAGGACAGATACGCAGTATTTT; d_gene: TRBD2; j_gene: TRBJ2-3; v_gene: TRBV2; abundance: -
CDR3aa: CSSSPPLAGVGNEQFF; CDR3nt: TGTTCCAGCAGCCCACCTCTAGCGGGAGTCGGAAATGAGCAGTTCTTC; d_gene: TRBD2; j_gene: TRBJ2-1; v_gene: TRBV7-9; abundance: once
CDR3aa: CASSLDSNYGYTF; CDR3nt: TGCGCCAGCAGTCTGGACTCTAACTATGGCTACACCTTC; d_gene: -; j_gene: TRBJ1-2; v_gene: TRBV10-1; abundance: -
CDR3aa: CASSDSDRGSYNEQFF; CDR3nt: TGTGCCAGCAGTGATTCGGACAGGGGATCCTACAATGAGCAGTTCTTC; d_gene: TRBD1; j_gene: TRBJ2-1; v_gene: TRBV6-4; abundance: few
CDR3aa: CAGSDTGQGAGGYTF; CDR3nt: TGTGCCGGCTCAGACACGGGACAGGGGGCGGGTGGCTACACCTTC; d_gene: TRBD1; j_gene: TRBJ1-2; v_gene: TRBV6-6; abundance: -
CDR3aa: CASSAGLAGQNEQYF; CDR3nt: TGTGCCAGCAGTGCGGGACTAGCGGGACAAAACGAGCAGTACTTC; d_gene: TRBD2; j_gene: TRBJ2-7; v_gene: TRBV25-1; abundance: -
CDR3aa: CASSSRTANYGYTF; CDR3nt: TGTGCCAGCTCATCACGGACAGCTAACTATGGCTACACCTTC; d_gene: -; j_gene: TRBJ1-2; v_gene: TRBV18; abundance: -
CDR3aa: CASSPRTSGTSYNEQFF; CDR3nt: TGTGCCAGCAGCCCGCGGACTAGCGGGACTAGCTACAATGAGCAGTTCTTC; d_gene: TRBD2; j_gene: TRBJ2-1; v_gene: TRBV7-8; abundance: -
CDR3aa: CASSASDSGTSGRGTGELFF; CDR3nt: TGTGCCAGCAGCGCCTCCGACTCCGGGACTAGCGGGAGGGGGACCGGGGAGCTGTTTTTT; d_gene: TRBD2; j_gene: TRBJ2-2; v_gene: TRBV9; abundance: -
CDR3aa: CASSFGQSYEQYF; CDR3nt: TGTGCCAGCAGCTTTGGACAGTCCTACGAGCAGTACTTC; d_gene: -; j_gene: TRBJ2-7; v_gene: TRBV5-6; abundance: -
CDR3aa: CASSSIGGNSPLHF; CDR3nt: TGTGCCAGCAGCTCGATAGGGGGAAATTCACCCCTCCACTTT; d_gene: -; j_gene: TRBJ1-6; v_gene: TRBV6-1; abundance: -
CDR3aa: CASSLGPAGDYGYTF; CDR3nt: TGCGCCAGCAGCTTGGGGCCCGCAGGGGACTATGGCTACACCTTC; d_gene: -; j_gene: TRBJ1-2; v_gene: TRBV5-1; abundance: -
CDR3aa: CASSLGLVQETQYF; CDR3nt: TGCGCCAGCAGCTTGGGGCTAGTTCAAGAGACCCAGTACTTC; d_gene: -; j_gene: TRBJ2-5; v_gene: TRBV5-1; abundance: -
CDR3aa: CASSSQLGGQHEKLFF; CDR3nt: TGTGCCAGCAGCTCTCAACTGGGAGGTCAGCATGAAAAACTGTTTTTT; d_gene: -; j_gene: TRBJ1-4; v_gene: TRBV4-2; abundance: -
CDR3aa: CAWGQTNQPQHF; CDR3nt: TGTGCCTGGGGACAGACCAATCAGCCCCAGCATTTT; d_gene: -; j_gene: TRBJ1-5; v_gene: TRBV30; abundance: -
CDR3aa: CASSPRLAGEREEQYF; CDR3nt: TGTGCCAGCAGCCCCCGACTAGCGGGGGAGCGGGAGGAGCAGTACTTC; d_gene: TRBD2; j_gene: TRBJ2-7; v_gene: TRBV14; abundance: -
CDR3aa: CASSSDRVYGYTF; CDR3nt: TGTGCCAGCAGCTCCGACAGGGTCTATGGCTACACCTTC; d_gene: TRBD1; j_gene: TRBJ1-2; v_gene: TRBV13; abundance: -
CDR3aa: CASSSEQNTEAFF; CDR3nt: TGTGCCAGCTCATCCGAGCAGAACACTGAAGCTTTCTTT; d_gene: -; j_gene: TRBJ1-1; v_gene: TRBV18; abundance: -
CDR3aa: CASSHGQLSSYNEQFF; CDR3nt: TGTGCCAGCAGCCACGGACAACTTAGCTCCTACAATGAGCAGTTCTTC; d_gene: -; j_gene: TRBJ2-1; v_gene: TRBV7-8; abundance: -
CDR3aa: CSSSLGAGNDADTQYF; CDR3nt: TGTTCCAGCAGCTTAGGTGCAGGGAATGATGCAGATACGCAGTATTTT; d_gene: -; j_gene: TRBJ2-3; v_gene: TRBV7-9; abundance: -
CDR3aa: CASSLSGGGRYGYTF; CDR3nt: TGTGCCAGCAGTTTATCAGGGGGCGGGCGGTATGGCTACACCTTC; d_gene: TRBD1; j_gene: TRBJ1-2; v_gene: TRBV28; abundance: -
CDR3aa: CAWSLGQGASEQYF; CDR3nt: TGTGCCTGGAGCTTGGGACAGGGGGCGTCCGAGCAGTACTTC; d_gene: TRBD1; j_gene: TRBJ2-7; v_gene: TRBV30; abundance: -
CDR3aa: CASSSGQGLETQYF; CDR3nt: TGCGCCAGCAGCTCGGGACAGGGGTTGGAGACCCAGTACTTC; d_gene: TRBD1; j_gene: TRBJ2-5; v_gene: TRBV5-1; abundance: -
CDR3aa: CSVERGTGYEQYF; CDR3nt: TGCAGCGTTGAGAGGGGGACGGGCTACGAGCAGTACTTC; d_gene: -; j_gene: TRBJ2-7; v_gene: TRBV29-1; abundance: -
CDR3aa: CASSLEGSTFYGYTF; CDR3nt: TGTGCCAGCAGTTTAGAGGGCAGCACGTTCTATGGCTACACCTTC; d_gene: -; j_gene: TRBJ1-2; v_gene: TRBV27; abundance: -
CDR3aa: CASSLGTGREETQYF; CDR3nt: TGTGCCAGTAGTTTGGGGACAGGGAGGGAAGAGACCCAGTACTTC; d_gene: TRBD1; j_gene: TRBJ2-5; v_gene: TRBV19; abundance: -
CDR3aa: CASSLVGARGMRYTF; CDR3nt: TGTGCCAGCAGCTTAGTGGGGGCGCGAGGTATGCGCTACACCTTC; d_gene: -; j_gene: TRBJ1-2; v_gene: TRBV7-9; abundance: once
CDR3aa: CASSLIRDSHYGYTF; CDR3nt: TGTGCCAGCAGTTTAATCCGGGATTCACACTATGGCTACACCTTC; d_gene: -; j_gene: TRBJ1-2; v_gene: TRBV27; abundance: -
CDR3aa: CASSRIGLYGYTF; CDR3nt: TGTGCCAGCAGTCGAATCGGACTCTATGGCTACACCTTC; d_gene: -; j_gene: TRBJ1-2; v_gene: TRBV2; abundance: -
CDR3aa: CAGSSLFGTGKDGYTF; CDR3nt: TGTGCCGGCAGTTCCCTCTTTGGGACAGGGAAGGATGGCTACACCTTC; d_gene: TRBD1; j_gene: TRBJ1-2; v_gene: TRBV27; abundance: -
CDR3aa: CASSIGGGSQPQHF; CDR3nt: TGTGCCAGCAGCATAGGGGGGGGGTCCCAGCCCCAGCATTTT; d_gene: -; j_gene: TRBJ1-5; v_gene: TRBV5-6; abundance: -
CDR3aa: CAISDGPGEQYF; CDR3nt: TGTGCCATCAGTGACGGTCCGGGTGAGCAGTATTTT; d_gene: -; j_gene: TRBJ2-3; v_gene: TRBV10-3; abundance: -
CDR3aa: CASSHDAGVEKLFF; CDR3nt: TGCGCCAGCAGTCACGACGCAGGGGTGGAAAAACTGTTTTTT; d_gene: -; j_gene: TRBJ1-4; v_gene: TRBV23-1; abundance: -